This T cell receptor (beta chain) was sequenced for a study of blood T cell repertoires in COVID-19. Whole-study context: Donors in the United States, Italy and Spain gave samples during acute or convalescent COVID-19.

In this sample, this clone turned up once. Some clones are missing from TCRdb's copy, which holds only in-frame ones; the method was immunoSEQ multiplex PCR. The table includes 400,000 to 550,000 clones, around 88% detected once. Germline CDR1 reads SGHDT; CDR2 reads YYEEEE. Germline trimming cut 2 bases from V and 4 bases from J; bases unmatched to any gene: 6. The CDR3 consists of 15 residues. Sequenced sample: peripheral blood. This receptor was identified in a woman under 40 with acute or convalescent COVID-19. The V and J genes are TRBV5-6 and TRBJ1-2; 9 bases are a match to TRBD1. This chain's CDR3 is CASSLTGTGIYGYTF. The CDR3 DNA follows: TGTGCCAGCAGCTTAACCGGGACAGGGATCTATGGCTACACCTTC.